This TCR beta chain stems from a study of blood T cell repertoires in COVID-19. Turning to the study itself: Italy, Spain and the United States were the sources of the convalescent and acute COVID-19 samples. From T cells, B-cell-depleted T cells, or PBMCs came the material, which was cDNA or gDNA.

CDR3 length: 13 amino acids. The V segment lost 8 bases and the J segment 2 bases; nucleotides outside the gene matches: 5. Germline CDR1 and CDR2: MNHEY and SMNVEV (reference sequence). In the authors' methods: Reference gene primer amplification gave nucleated cell count estimates. The protocol was immunoSEQ multiplex PCR, while the TCRdb copy is restricted to in-frame clones and leaves out a portion. V and J calls and clone size are copied from that table; D and trimming were computed from the DNA. The sample includes fewer than 75,000 clones, 89% of them seen just once. The TCR sequence derives from a man in his 60s with acute or convalescent COVID-19. The chain joins TRBV27 to TRBJ1-2; 7 bases fit TRBD1. Material for sequencing was peripheral blood. CDR3: CASSGGPNYGYTF. DNA for the CDR3: TGTGCCAGCTCAGGGGGTCCCAACTATGGCTACACCTTC.